This TCR beta chain is from a study of T cell repertoires in cytomegalovirus infection. Study information: CMV epitopes, recently identified HLA-C-restricted and well-studied HLA-B-restricted, were used. Public signatures in TCR beta pointed to CMV infection and matching HLA type. The study's findings and limits: Summed public TCR beta family frequency identified CMV carriers bearing the relevant HLA. Across the ex vivo response, the dominant clonotypes were HLA-C-restricted CMV-specific TCR beta clonotypes.

Trimming shortened V by 5 bases and J by 0 bases, and 14 bases separated the two germline ends. The CDR3 loop spans 14 amino acids. Germline assignment: CDR1 DFQATT and CDR2 SNEGSKA (reference sequence). MiXCR was run by TCRdb on the reads, yielding one entry per CDR3 protein. Of approximately 730,000 distinct CDR3 sequences listed, about 27% are singletons. Only a few counts were recorded for this clonotype. Its antigen is not identified. Sequences were derived from cultured CD8+ T cells from PBMCs, sampled from culture after CMV antigen stimulation. This rearrangement joins TRBV20-1 to TRBJ2-7; D possibly corresponds to TRBD2 (6 bases). This clonotype was sampled from a human donor in good health (CMV status not recorded). Some clones in this sample may be carry-over from other donors' samples. CDR3 bases: TGCAGTGCTCGCCCGGAGGGGAGCTCCTACGAGCAGTACTTC. Translation: CSARPEGSSYEQYF.